This T cell receptor beta chain was found in a study of T cell responses to AZD1222 COVID-19 vaccine. In regard to this clone: Its target is not known.

Notes on the study in general: Possibly, clonal diversity was underestimated; donors were largely white British and included more females. After the peak T cell response, and only then, were repertoires sampled.

Germline V gene data show CDR1 as SQVTM and CDR2 as ANQGSEA. V lost 5 bases, J lost 1 base, and 1 base stayed unmatched. The CDR3 spans 12 residues. The assay was immunoSEQ multiplex PCR, and TCRdb's table has in-frame clones only and misses some. The top ten clones hold approximately 3.4% of a sample with more than 90,000 clones, approximately 90% of them seen once. This receptor was obtained from an adult who received the AZD1222 COVID-19 vaccine. This specimen was peripheral blood, taken 28 days after the second AZD1222 dose. The gene calls are TRBV29-1 and TRBJ1-1; 7 bases align to TRBD1. In DNA form, the CDR3 reads TGCAGCGTTCAGGGGGGGAACACTGAAGCTTTCTTT. Protein sequence: CSVQGGNTEAFF.